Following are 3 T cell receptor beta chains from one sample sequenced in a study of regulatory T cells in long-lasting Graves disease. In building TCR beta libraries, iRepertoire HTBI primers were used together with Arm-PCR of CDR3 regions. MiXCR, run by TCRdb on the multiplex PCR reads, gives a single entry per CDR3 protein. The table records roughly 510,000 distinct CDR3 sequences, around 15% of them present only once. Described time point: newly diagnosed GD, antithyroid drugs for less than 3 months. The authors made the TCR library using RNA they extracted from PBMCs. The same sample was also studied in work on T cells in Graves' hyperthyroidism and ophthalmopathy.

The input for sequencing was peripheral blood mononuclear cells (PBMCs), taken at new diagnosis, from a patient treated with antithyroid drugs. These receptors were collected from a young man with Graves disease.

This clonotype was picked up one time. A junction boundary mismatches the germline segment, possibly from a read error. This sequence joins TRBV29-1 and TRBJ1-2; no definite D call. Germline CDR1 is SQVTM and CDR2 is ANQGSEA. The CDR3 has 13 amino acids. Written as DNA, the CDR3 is TGCATCGTTGATTGGGGTCTAGGCTATGGCTACACCTTC. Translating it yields CIVDWGLGYGYTF. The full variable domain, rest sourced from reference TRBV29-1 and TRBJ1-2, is SAVISQKPSRDICQRGTSLTIQCQVDSQVTMMFWYRQQPGQSLTLIATANQGSEATYESGFVIDKFPISRPNLTFSTLTVSNMSPEDSSIYLCIVDWGLGYGYTFGSGTRLTVV.

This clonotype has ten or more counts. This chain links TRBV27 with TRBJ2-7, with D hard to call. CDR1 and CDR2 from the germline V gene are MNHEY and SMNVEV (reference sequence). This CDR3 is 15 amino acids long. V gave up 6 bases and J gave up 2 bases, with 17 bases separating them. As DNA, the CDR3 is TGTGCCAGCAGCGCTCGGCCTTTGACCCCCTACGAGCAGTACTTC. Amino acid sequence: CASSARPLTPYEQYF.

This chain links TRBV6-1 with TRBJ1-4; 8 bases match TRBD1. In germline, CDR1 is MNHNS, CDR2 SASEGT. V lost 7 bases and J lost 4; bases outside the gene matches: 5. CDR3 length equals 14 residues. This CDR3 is CASKRTGLNEKLFF. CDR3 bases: TGTGCCAGCAAAAGGACAGGGCTTAATGAAAAACTGTTTTTT.